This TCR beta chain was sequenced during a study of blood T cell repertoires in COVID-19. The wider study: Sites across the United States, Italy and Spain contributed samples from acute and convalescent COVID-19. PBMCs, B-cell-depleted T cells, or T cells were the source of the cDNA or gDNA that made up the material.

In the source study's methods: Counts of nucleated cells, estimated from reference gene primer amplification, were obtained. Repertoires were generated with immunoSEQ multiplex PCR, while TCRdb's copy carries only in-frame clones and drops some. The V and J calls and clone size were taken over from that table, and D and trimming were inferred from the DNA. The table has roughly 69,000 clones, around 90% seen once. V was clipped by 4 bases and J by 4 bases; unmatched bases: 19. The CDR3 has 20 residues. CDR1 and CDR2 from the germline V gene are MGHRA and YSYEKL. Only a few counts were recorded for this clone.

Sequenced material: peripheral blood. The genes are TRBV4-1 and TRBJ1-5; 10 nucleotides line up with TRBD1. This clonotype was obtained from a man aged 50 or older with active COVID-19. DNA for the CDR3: TGCGCCAGCAGCCTCAGAGCCGGGACAGGGGCCCCGGTGGATAATCAGCCCCAGCATTTT. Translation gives CASSLRAGTGAPVDNQPQHF.